This T cell receptor (beta chain) is drawn from a study of spatial heterogeneity in lung cancer. Study-wide context: The average appearance count of each unique TCR and UMI combination in raw reads was more than ten. Study conclusions and caveats: Circulating ubiquitous expanded tumor TCRs were observed more frequently at resection than at follow-up.

This clonotype was observed at least ten times. The antigen is unknown. Via MiXCR, TCRdb re-called the 5' RACE reads, giving one row per CDR3 protein. The sample shows about 16,000 distinct CDR3 sequences, 7.9% of them seen only once. CDR3 length: 15 residues. Trimming at V came to 3 bases and at J to 6 bases, leaving 11 bases not matched to a gene. Germline V gene data show CDR1 as DFQATT and CDR2 as SNEGSKA (reference sequence). Indicated time point: sample taken at primary tumor resection. Frozen PBMC, nontumor lung or tumor provided whole RNA, which was sequenced unsorted. This receptor was identified in a female donor with early-stage non-small cell lung cancer. The sample in question was PBMCs, obtained at surgery. V is TRBV20-1 and J is TRBJ2-7; TRBD1 matches at 10 bases. The CDR3 region is CSASSSGQGPPEQYF. The CDR3 nucleotides are TGCAGTGCTAGTTCTTCGGGACAGGGGCCCCCCGAGCAGTACTTC.